The rows below give T cell receptor beta chains drawn from one sample of a study of beta chain features in type 1 diabetes. Clones were sequenced by immunoSEQ multiplex PCR, and TCRdb holds only the in-frame ones, with some missing. The profile shows some 660,000 clones, over 12% of them singletons. Input material: naive CD4+ T cells from blood. All receptors come from a man aged 18 to 29 with type 1 diabetes. CDR3s include the opening cysteine and the closing phenylalanine or tryptophan. A D gene is named only where the DNA matches it firmly. Clone size is not always given. Where it is, it says once, few, many or a class for expanded clones.

CDR3 DNA	CDR3 protein	V gene	D gene	J gene	clone size	CDR3 length
TGCAGCGTTGCCCAGCCTGGGGCCAACGTCCTGACTTTC	CSVAQPGANVLTF	TRBV29-1	NA	TRBJ2-6	NA	13
TGTGCCAGCAGCTCCTCGACAGGAGAGGAGACCCAGTACTTC	CASSSSTGEETQYF	TRBV11-2	NA	TRBJ2-5	few	14
TGTGCCAGCAAGAGCTCAGCGGGAGCTTTCCACGAGCAGTACTTC	CASKSSAGAFHEQYF	TRBV14	TRBD2	TRBJ2-7	few	15
TGTGCCAGCAGCCCCCCCGGGGACAGGGCCGCCGAAGCTTTCTTT	CASSPPGDRAAEAFF	TRBV9	TRBD1	TRBJ1-1	NA	15
TGTGCCAGCAGCGAGGGTCGGGACTACCTCACAGATACGCAGTATTTT	CASSEGRDYLTDTQYF	TRBV7-2	TRBD2	TRBJ2-3	NA	16
TGTGCCAGCAGCCCTCGGGAGACCCAGTACTTC	CASSPRETQYF	TRBV7-6	NA	TRBJ2-5	NA	11
TGTGCCACGGTAGCTGACAGGGGGCTTACGGATTCACCCCTCCACTTT	CATVADRGLTDSPLHF	TRBV7-9	TRBD1	TRBJ1-6	NA	16
TGTGCCAGCAGCCTCTTCGGGGCTATTCAAGAGACCCAGTACTTC	CASSLFGAIQETQYF	TRBV7-6	NA	TRBJ2-5	NA	15
TGCGCCAGCAGCTTGGCTCCAAGGGGGGCCTCCTACGAGCAGTACTTC	CASSLAPRGASYEQYF	TRBV5-1	NA	TRBJ2-7	NA	16
TGTGCCTGGAGTGTTGTACGGCAGTCCGGGGAGCTGTTTTTT	CAWSVVRQSGELFF	TRBV30	NA	TRBJ2-2	NA	14
TGTGCCAGCTCGCCGGAGGGCCTGAGCACTGAAGCTTTCTTT	CASSPEGLSTEAFF	TRBV18	NA	TRBJ1-1	few	14
TGCGCCAGCAGCCCCCACGAAGGGGGGGGCTACACCTTC	CASSPHEGGGYTF	TRBV4-1	NA	TRBJ1-2	few	13
TGCAGCGTTGAGCACCGAGAAGCTGGAAACACCATATATTTT	CSVEHREAGNTIYF	TRBV29-1	NA	TRBJ1-3	few	14
TGCGCCAGCAGTAGAACCGACTCCTACGAGCAGTACTTC	CASSRTDSYEQYF	TRBV5-1	NA	TRBJ2-7	NA	13
TGTGCCAGCAGCCCCTATAATTCACCCCTCCACTTT	CASSPYNSPLHF	TRBV25-1	NA	TRBJ1-6	few	12
TGTGCCAGCAGCTTAGGCAGGTTCAACTCCTACGAGCAGTACTTC	CASSLGRFNSYEQYF	TRBV7-2	NA	TRBJ2-7	NA	15
TGTGCCAGCAGTGTGGGACAGTGGGAAGGCTACACCTTC	CASSVGQWEGYTF	TRBV2	TRBD1	TRBJ1-2	NA	13
TGTGCCAGCAGCTTAGTCAATGAGCAGTTCTTC	CASSLVNEQFF	TRBV7-9	NA	TRBJ2-1	NA	11
TGTGCCTGCCTGTGGGGTTCGGGGCAGTACTTC	CACLWGSGQYF	TRBV30	NA	TRBJ2-7	few	11
TGTGCCAGCAGTTTTACAGAAGGGGGAGAAGCTTTCTTT	CASSFTEGGEAFF	TRBV7-9	NA	TRBJ1-1	NA	13
TGTGCCAGCAGCCACCGGATTAAGCTGTTTTTT	CASSHRIKLFF	TRBV14	NA	TRBJ2-2	NA	11
TGTGCCAGCAGCTTGGACAGGGGAAATGAAAAACTGTTTTTT	CASSLDRGNEKLFF	TRBV5-4	TRBD1	TRBJ1-4	NA	14
TGCGCCAGCAGCCAAAACCAAGGACACTTCCAAGAGACCCAGTACTTC	CASSQNQGHFQETQYF	TRBV4-1	NA	TRBJ2-5	NA	16
TGTGCCAGCAGCTTCGACAGCGCCCAAGAGACCCAGTACTTC	CASSFDSAQETQYF	TRBV5-6	NA	TRBJ2-5	NA	14